The 19 T cell receptor beta chains given below trace back to one sample, sequenced in a study of blood T cell repertoires in COVID-19. TCRdb's copy holds only in-frame clones and misses some; the assay was immunoSEQ multiplex PCR. The sample has approximately 150,000 clones; around four fifths are singletons. The sample comprised peripheral blood. These receptors were collected from a woman of 80 years or more with COVID-19, enrolled during active disease.

The chain joins TRBV5-1 to TRBJ2-5; TRBD2 aligns across 10 bases. V trimming: 3 bases; J trimming: 5 bases; junction bases outside the gene matches: 7. Germline V gene lookup returns CDR1 SGHRS and CDR2 YFSETQ. The CDR3 covers 15 residues. The CDR3 region has the DNA TGCGCCAGCAGCTCCAAGACTAGCGGGTTCGAGACCCAGTACTTC. Translated: CASSSKTSGFETQYF.

The chain has TRBV4-1 and TRBJ2-2; 11 bases are shared with TRBD2. The CDR3 extends over 19 amino acids. J lost 3 bases, V lost 2 bases, and 11 bases had no gene match. CDR1 and CDR2 from the germline V gene are MGHRA and YSYEKL. The CDR3 DNA is TGCGCCAGCAGCCAACGCCTACTAGCGGGAGACCCTGACACCGGGGAGCTGTTTTTT. It encodes CASSQRLLAGDPDTGELFF.

This chain joins TRBV4-2 and TRBJ1-6, with no clear D. The CDR3 consists of 15 residues. Trimming removed 5 bases from V and 7 bases from J, with 15 bases in between. CDR1 and CDR2 from the germline V gene are LGHNA and YNFKEQ. CDR3 sequence reads: CASSIERGGNSPLHF. The CDR3 region has the DNA TGTGCCAGCAGCATCGAGCGAGGCGGGAATTCACCCCTCCACTTT.

V usage is TRBV9 and J usage is TRBJ2-7; D perhaps matches TRBD2 (6 bases). Germline CDR1 is SGDLS and CDR2 is YYNGEE. The CDR3 has 14 residues. With 0 bases removed from V and 5 bases from J, the gap between germline ends came to 12 bases. For the CDR3, the DNA is TGTGCCAGCAGCGTAGGCCGGGGGAGGAACGAGCAGTACTTC. Translation gives CASSVGRGRNEQYF.

The rearrangement uses TRBV19 and TRBJ1-2, with no clear D. The CDR3 runs to 15 residues. The germline V gene has CDR1 LNHDA and CDR2 SQIVND (reference sequence). The ends were cut back, 4 bases at V and 8 bases at J, with 20 bases in the middle. CDR3 sequence (DNA): TGTGCCAGTAGTACCACTGTGCCTCCCTATGTAGGCTACACCTTC. Its protein is CASSTTVPPYVGYTF.

The chain joins TRBV5-1 to TRBJ1-3, with a weak D call TRBD1 (5 bases). Deletions cut 7 bases from V and 4 bases from J, with 18 bases between. The CDR3 is 15 amino acids. The germline V gene encodes CDR1 SGHRS and CDR2 YFSETQ. CDR3: CASGEGLASGNTIYF. CDR3 bases: TGCGCCAGCGGGGAGGGACTGGCGTCCGGAAACACCATATATTTT.

The chain has TRBV5-1 and TRBJ2-5; D perhaps matches TRBD2 (6 bases). The V end lost 0 bases, the J end lost 5 bases, and 14 bases lay between the germline ends. The CDR3 length is 15 residues. From germline, CDR1 is SGHRS and CDR2 YFSETQ. This chain's CDR3 is CASSLAPGVQETQYF. The CDR3 bases are TGCGCCAGCAGCTTGGCCCCGGGAGTCCAGGAGACCCAGTACTTC.

In this sample, this clone turned up a few times. This sequence joins TRBV28 and TRBJ2-2; D gene ambiguous. Germline V CDR1 and CDR2: MDHEN, SYDVKM. The CDR3 length is 12 residues. V was cut by 2 bases and J by 6 bases, with 4 bases left in between. CDR3: CASSLRAGELFF. CDR3 nucleotides: TGTGCCAGCAGTTTACGTGCCGGGGAGCTGTTTTTT.

This chain joins TRBV19 and TRBJ1-2; D possibly corresponds to TRBD1 (5 bases). The CDR3 sequence is 14 residues long. V was cut by 1 base and J by 0 bases, with 6 bases left in between. CDR1 is LNHDA, CDR2 SQIVND, per germline (reference sequence). In DNA, the CDR3 is TGTGCCAGTAGTATAGGACAGTCTAACTATGGCTACACCTTC. Protein sequence: CASSIGQSNYGYTF. The full variable domain, its missing parts supplied by reference TRBV19 and TRBJ1-2, is DGGITQSPKYLFRKEGQNVTLSCEQNLNHDAMYWYRQDPGQGLRLIYYSQIVNDFQKGDIAEGYSVSREKKESFPLTVTSAQKNPTAFYLCASSIGQSNYGYTFGSGTRLTVV.

This clone occurred once. The V call is TRBV6-2 or TRBV6-3, the J call TRBJ1-5; no reliable D call. V gave up 4 bases and J gave up 7 bases, with 11 bases separating them. The CDR3 contains 13 residues. CDR1 and CDR2 from the germline V gene are MNHEY and SVGEGT. CDR3 sequence reads: CASSFQGGQPQHF. DNA of the CDR3: TGTGCCAGCAGTTTCCAAGGAGGACAGCCCCAGCATTTT.

V usage is TRBV3-1 (or the pseudogene TRBV3-2) and J usage is TRBJ1-1; TRBD1 might be the D (6 bases). The CDR3 sequence is 15 residues long. Trimming left V 2 bases short and J 3 bases short, with 13 bases between. Germline CDR1 LGHDT, CDR2 YNNKEL (reference sequence). CDR3 bases: TGTGCCAGCAGCCAATTCGGTGCAGGGGACACTGAAGCTTTCTTT. Amino acid sequence: CASSQFGAGDTEAFF.

This chain connects TRBV7-6 to TRBJ2-2; 8 bases agree with TRBD2. Germline V lookup: CDR1 SGHVS, CDR2 FNYEAQ. CDR3 length: 15 residues. The V and J ends lost 4 bases and 5 bases, in that order; junction bases with no gene match: 6. The CDR3 reads CASSSLGGGTGELFF. In nucleotides, the CDR3 is TGTGCCAGCAGCTCCCTCGGGGGGGGGACCGGGGAGCTGTTTTTT.

This clone was recorded a few times. The chain links TRBV11-2 to TRBJ1-3; D not resolved. Germline CDR1 is SGHAT and CDR2 is FQNNGV. The CDR3 loop spans 16 amino acids. V lost 5 bases and J lost 0, with 14 bases in between. The CDR3: CASSDIAGFSGNTIYF. The DNA of the CDR3 is TGTGCCAGCAGCGACATCGCAGGTTTCTCTGGAAACACCATATATTTT.

This sequence joins TRBV18 and TRBJ2-7; 7 bases map to TRBD2. Losses at the gene ends were 3 bases for V and 7 bases for J; bases not matched to a gene: 3. This CDR3 contains 12 residues. Germline lookup yields CDR1 KGHSH and CDR2 LQKENI. The CDR3 spells CASSPGRWEQYF. CDR3 bases: TGTGCCAGCTCACCCGGGAGGTGGGAGCAGTACTTC.

The chain combines TRBV9 with TRBJ1-2; 8 bases line up with TRBD1. The V gene's germline CDR1 is SGDLS and CDR2 YYNGEE. V dropped 3 bases and J dropped 5; count of bases not matched to a gene: 6. This CDR3 is 14 amino acids long. Here the CDR3 DNA reads TGTGCCAGCAGCGACACAGGGGGAGGATATGGCTACACCTTC. Translating gives CASSDTGGGYGYTF.

This clone showed up just once. The chain has TRBV5-1 and TRBJ1-2, with a weak D call TRBD1 (5 bases). V lost 4 bases to trimming and J lost 4 bases, with 20 bases between them. Germline loops: CDR1 SGHRS, CDR2 YFSETQ. The CDR3 contains 16 residues. The CDR3 loop is CASSAGGTDPFYGYTF. CDR3 in DNA: TGCGCCAGCAGCGCCGGAGGGACCGACCCTTTCTATGGCTACACCTTC. Based on the CDR3 plus reference TRBV5-1 and TRBJ1-2, the full variable domain is KAGVTQTPRYLIKTRGQQVTLSCSPISGHRSVSWYQQTPGQGLQFLFEYFSETQRNKGNFPGRFSGRQFSNSRSEMNVSTLELGDSALYLCASSAGGTDPFYGYTFGSGTRLTVV.

The rearrangement joins TRBV15 to TRBJ1-5; a weak D match, TRBD1 (5 bases). CDR1 and CDR2 from the germline V gene are LNHNV and YYDKDF (reference sequence). This CDR3 has 16 amino acids. V dropped 8 bases and J dropped 6 bases, with 23 bases sitting between them. The CDR3 DNA reads as TGTGCCACCCGGGACTGGGGGAGTGGTGATGGTCAGCCCCAGCATTTT. Protein: CATRDWGSGDGQPQHF.

The chain combines TRBV20-1 with TRBJ2-1; possibly TRBD2 for D (5 bases). Trimming took 3 bases from V and 0 from J, leaving 15 bases between them. The germline V gene encodes CDR1 DFQATT and CDR2 SNEGSKA (reference sequence). This CDR3 has 16 residues. CDR3 sequence reads: CSASGYGKDSYNEQFF. In DNA form, the CDR3 reads TGCAGTGCTAGTGGTTACGGGAAAGACTCCTACAATGAGCAGTTCTTC.

This rearrangement joins TRBV5-4 to TRBJ1-2; D call uncertain. Germline-derived CDR1 and CDR2 are SGHNT and YYREEE (reference sequence). This CDR3 comprises 15 residues. With 4 bases removed from V and 2 bases from J, the gap between germline ends came to 15 bases. CDR3 amino acids: CASSSASSLNYGYTF. CDR3 nucleotides: TGTGCCAGCAGCAGCGCCAGTTCGCTAAACTATGGCTACACCTTC. Full variable domain (remainder filled in from reference TRBV5-4 and TRBJ1-2): ETGVTQSPTHLIKTRGQQVTLRCSSQSGHNTVSWYQQALGQGPQFIFQYYREEENGRGNFPPRFSGLQFPNYSSELNVNALELDDSALYLCASSSASSLNYGYTFGSGTRLTVV.